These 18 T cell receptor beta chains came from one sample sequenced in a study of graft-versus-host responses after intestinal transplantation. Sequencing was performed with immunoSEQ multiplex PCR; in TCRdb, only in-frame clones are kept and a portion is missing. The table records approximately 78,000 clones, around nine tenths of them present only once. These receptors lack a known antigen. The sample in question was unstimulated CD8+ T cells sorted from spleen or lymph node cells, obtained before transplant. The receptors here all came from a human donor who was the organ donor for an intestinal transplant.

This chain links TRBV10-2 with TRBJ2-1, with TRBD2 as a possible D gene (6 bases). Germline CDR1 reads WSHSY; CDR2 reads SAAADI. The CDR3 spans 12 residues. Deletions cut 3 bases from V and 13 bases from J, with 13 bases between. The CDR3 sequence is CASSEDRDSQFF. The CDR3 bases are TGCGCCAGCAGTGAAGATAGGGACTCACAGTTCTTC.

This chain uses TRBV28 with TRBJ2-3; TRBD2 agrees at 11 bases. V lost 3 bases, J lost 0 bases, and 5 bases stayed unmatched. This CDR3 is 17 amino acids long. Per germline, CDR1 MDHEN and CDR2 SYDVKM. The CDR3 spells CASSFGLAGSSTDTQYF. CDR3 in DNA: TGTGCCAGCAGTTTCGGACTAGCGGGTTCTAGCACAGATACGCAGTATTTT.

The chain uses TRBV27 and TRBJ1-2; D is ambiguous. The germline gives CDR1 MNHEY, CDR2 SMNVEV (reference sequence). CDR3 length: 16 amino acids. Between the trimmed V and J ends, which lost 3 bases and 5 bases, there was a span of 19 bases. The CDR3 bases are TGTGCCAGCAGTTTCGCGGGATCCTTACAAACTTATGGCTACACCTTC. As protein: CASSFAGSLQTYGYTF.

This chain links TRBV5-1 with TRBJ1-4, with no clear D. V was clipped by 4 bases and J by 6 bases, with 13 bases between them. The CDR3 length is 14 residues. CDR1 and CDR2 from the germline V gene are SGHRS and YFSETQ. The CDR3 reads CASSKGSGDEKLFF. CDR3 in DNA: TGCGCCAGCAGCAAGGGTAGCGGGGATGAAAAACTGTTTTTT.

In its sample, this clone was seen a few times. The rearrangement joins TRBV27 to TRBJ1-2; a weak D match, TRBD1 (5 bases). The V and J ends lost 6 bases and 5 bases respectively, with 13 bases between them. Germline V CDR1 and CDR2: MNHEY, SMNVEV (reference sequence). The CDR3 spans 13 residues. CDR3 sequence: CASRPAGEYGYTF. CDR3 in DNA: TGTGCCAGCAGACCGGCGGGGGAATATGGCTACACCTTC.

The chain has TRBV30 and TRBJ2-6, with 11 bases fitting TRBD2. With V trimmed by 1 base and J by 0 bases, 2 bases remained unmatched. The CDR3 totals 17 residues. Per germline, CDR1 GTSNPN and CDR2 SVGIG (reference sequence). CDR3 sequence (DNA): TGTGCCTGGAGTGGGCTAGCGGGGGGCTCTGGGGCCAACGTCCTGACTTTC. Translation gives CAWSGLAGGSGANVLTF.

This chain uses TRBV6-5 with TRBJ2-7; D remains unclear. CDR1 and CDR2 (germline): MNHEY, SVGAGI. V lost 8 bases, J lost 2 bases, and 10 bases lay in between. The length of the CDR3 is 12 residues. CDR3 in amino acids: CASSTITYEQYF. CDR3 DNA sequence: TGTGCCAGCTCCACGATTACCTACGAGCAGTACTTC.

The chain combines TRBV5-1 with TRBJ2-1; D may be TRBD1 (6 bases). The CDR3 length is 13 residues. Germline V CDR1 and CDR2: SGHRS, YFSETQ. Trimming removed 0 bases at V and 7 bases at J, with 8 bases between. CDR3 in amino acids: CASSLGGLNEQFF. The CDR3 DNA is TGCGCCAGCAGCTTGGGGGGGCTAAATGAGCAGTTCTTC.

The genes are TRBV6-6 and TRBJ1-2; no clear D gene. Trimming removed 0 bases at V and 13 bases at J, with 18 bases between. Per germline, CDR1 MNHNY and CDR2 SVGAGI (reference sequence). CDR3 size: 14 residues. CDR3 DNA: TGTGCCAGCAGTTACTCGATCTCCGAGACAATAAGCACCTTC. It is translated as CASSYSISETISTF.

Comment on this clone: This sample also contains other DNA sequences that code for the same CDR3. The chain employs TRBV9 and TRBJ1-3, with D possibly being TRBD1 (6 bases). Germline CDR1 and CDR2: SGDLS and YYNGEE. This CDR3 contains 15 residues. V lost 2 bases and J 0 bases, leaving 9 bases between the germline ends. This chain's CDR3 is CASSVTGSSGNTIYF. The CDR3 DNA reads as TGTGCCAGCAGCGTTACAGGGAGCTCTGGAAACACCATATATTTT. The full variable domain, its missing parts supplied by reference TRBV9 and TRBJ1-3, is DSGVTQTPKHLITATGQRVTLRCSPRSGDLSVYWYQQSLDQGLQFLIQYYNGEERAKGNILERFSAQQFPDLHSELNLSSLELGDSALYFCASSVTGSSGNTIYFGEGSWLTVV.

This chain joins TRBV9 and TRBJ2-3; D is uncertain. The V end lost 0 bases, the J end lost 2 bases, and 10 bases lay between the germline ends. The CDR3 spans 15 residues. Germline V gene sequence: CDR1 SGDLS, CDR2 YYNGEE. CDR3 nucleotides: TGTGCCAGCAGCGTAGGGTTATATCACACAGATACGCAGTATTTT. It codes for CASSVGLYHTDTQYF. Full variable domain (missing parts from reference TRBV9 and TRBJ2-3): DSGVTQTPKHLITATGQRVTLRCSPRSGDLSVYWYQQSLDQGLQFLIQYYNGEERAKGNILERFSAQQFPDLHSELNLSSLELGDSALYFCASSVGLYHTDTQYFGPGTRLTVL.

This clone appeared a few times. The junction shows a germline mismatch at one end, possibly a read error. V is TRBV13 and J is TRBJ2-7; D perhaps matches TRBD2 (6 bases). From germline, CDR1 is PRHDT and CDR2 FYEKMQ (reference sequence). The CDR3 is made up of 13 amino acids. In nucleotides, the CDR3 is TGTGCCAGCAGCATAGGGACTGCCTACGAGCAGTACTTC. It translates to CASSIGTAYEQYF.

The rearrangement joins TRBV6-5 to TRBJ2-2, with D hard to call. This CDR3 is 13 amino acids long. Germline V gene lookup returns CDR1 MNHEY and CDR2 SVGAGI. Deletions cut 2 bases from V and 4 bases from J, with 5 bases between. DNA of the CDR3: TGTGCCAGCAGTTACGAGTCCACCGGGGAGCTGTTTTTT. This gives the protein CASSYESTGELFF.

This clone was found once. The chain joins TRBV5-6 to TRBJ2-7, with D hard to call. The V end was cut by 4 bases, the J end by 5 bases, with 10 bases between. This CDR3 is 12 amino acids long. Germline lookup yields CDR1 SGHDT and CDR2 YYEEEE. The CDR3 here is CASSLVSDEQYF. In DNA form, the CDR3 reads TGTGCCAGCAGCCTCGTGTCTGACGAGCAGTACTTC.

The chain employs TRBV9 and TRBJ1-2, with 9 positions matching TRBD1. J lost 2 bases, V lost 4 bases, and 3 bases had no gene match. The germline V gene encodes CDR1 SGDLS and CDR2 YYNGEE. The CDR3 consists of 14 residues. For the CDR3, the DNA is TGTGCCAGCAGCAGAGGGACAGGGAACTATGGCTACACCTTC. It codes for CASSRGTGNYGYTF.

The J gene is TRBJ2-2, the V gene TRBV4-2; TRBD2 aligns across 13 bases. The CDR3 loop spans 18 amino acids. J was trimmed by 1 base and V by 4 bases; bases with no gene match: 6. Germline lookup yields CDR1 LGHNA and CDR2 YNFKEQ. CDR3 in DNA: TGTGCCAGCAGCCCCGGGACTAGCGGGGTTTTGAACACCGGGGAGCTGTTTTTT. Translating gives CASSPGTSGVLNTGELFF.

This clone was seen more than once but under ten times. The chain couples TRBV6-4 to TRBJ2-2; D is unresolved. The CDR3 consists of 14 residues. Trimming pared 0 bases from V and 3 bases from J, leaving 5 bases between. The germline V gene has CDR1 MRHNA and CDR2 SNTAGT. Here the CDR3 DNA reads TGTGCCAGCAGTGACTCGTCTCACACCGGGGAGCTGTTTTTT. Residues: CASSDSSHTGELFF.

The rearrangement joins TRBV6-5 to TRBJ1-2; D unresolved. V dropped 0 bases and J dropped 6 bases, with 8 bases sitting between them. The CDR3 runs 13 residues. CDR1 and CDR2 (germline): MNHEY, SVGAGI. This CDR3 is CASSYSEGNGYTF. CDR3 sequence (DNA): TGTGCCAGCAGTTACTCTGAAGGGAATGGCTACACCTTC.